Listed here is a single T cell receptor (beta chain). Its antigen is not known. The repertoire was sequenced with immunoSEQ multiplex PCR; TCRdb's copy has only in-frame clones and lacks some. The data show 70,000 to 90,000 clones, with about nine tenths seen just once and roughly 0.38% held by the top ten. Sampling times: baseline, cycle 4 day 1, cycle 7 day 1. This sample was included in a study of OX40 agonist ivuxolimab in advanced cancers. Background on the study: Each patient was given ivuxolimab into a vein every 2 weeks, at 0.01 to 10 mg/kg.

Study-level results: Clonal expansion from baseline to week 6 occurred in both CD4+ and CD8+ T cells. More expanded clones were seen, on average, in CD8+ T cells than in CD4+.

This receptor was identified in an adult with an advanced solid tumor such as melanoma, head and neck, liver or kidney cancer. Sequenced here: CD4+ or CD8+ T cells sorted from blood, sampled in a trial of the OX40 agonist ivuxolimab.

CDR3 protein: CASSYVPAGGTDTQYF. Written as DNA, the CDR3 is TGTGCCAGCAGTTACGTGCCAGCGGGAGGCACAGATACGCAGTATTTT. The rearrangement links TRBV6-6 to TRBJ2-3, with 8 bases aligning to TRBD2. V shed 2 bases and J 1 base; nucleotides not matched to a gene: 5. The CDR3 length is 16 residues. The germline V gene has CDR1 MNHNY and CDR2 SVGAGI (reference sequence).